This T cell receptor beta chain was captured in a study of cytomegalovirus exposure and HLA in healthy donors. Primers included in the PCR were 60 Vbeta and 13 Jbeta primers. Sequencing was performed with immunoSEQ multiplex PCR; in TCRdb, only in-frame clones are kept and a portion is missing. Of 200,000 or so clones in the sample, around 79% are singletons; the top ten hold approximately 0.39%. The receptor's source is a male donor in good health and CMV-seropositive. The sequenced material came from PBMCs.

This chain's CDR3 is CASSVDRAAGNTIYF. The CDR3, as DNA: TGTGCCAGCAGCGTAGACAGGGCGGCTGGAAACACCATATATTTT. The chain has TRBV7-2 and TRBJ1-3; 7 nucleotides match TRBD1. Germline V gives CDR1 SGHTA, CDR2 FQGNSA. After removal of 5 bases from V and 2 bases from J, the junction contained 6 bases not matched to a gene. The CDR3 has 15 amino acids.